The clone carrying this T cell receptor (beta chain) was counted many times. The data are from a study of identical twins. The donor group consisted entirely of healthy Caucasians. The germline V and J ends were trimmed by 4 bases and 4 bases, with 14 bases remaining between them. The CDR3 loop spans 15 amino acids. In germline, CDR1 is MDHEN, CDR2 SYDVKM. One entry per CDR3 protein results from TCRdb running MiXCR on the 5' RACE reads. Of 210,000 or so distinct CDR3 sequences listed, roughly 7.5% are singletons. This same sample was also part of a study on yellow fever vaccine responses in identical twins. That paper notes: Twins reportedly showed a vaccine T cell response that seemed partly convergent and partly personalized.

The rearrangement uses TRBV28 and TRBJ2-1; a weak D match, TRBD2 (5 bases). This sequence was found in a woman between 18 and 29 years old in good health. Sequencing used memory (CD45RO+) T cells sorted from blood. The CDR3 DNA reads TGTGCCAGCAGTTCAGAGGGCCTGGGTTACAATGAGCAGTTCTTC. It yields the protein CASSSEGLGYNEQFF.